The subject of this entry is one T cell receptor beta chain. Its antigen is currently unknown. This specimen comes from a study of CD8+CD57+ T cells in acquired aplastic anemia. Points from the study as a whole: There were twenty-nine CD8+ CDR3 sequences that occurred in both patients and controls.

Trimming took off 4 bases at V and 0 bases at J, with 10 bases between the two ends. The germline V gene encodes CDR1 MGHDK and CDR2 SYGVNS. The CDR3 extends over 14 amino acids. Template material for TCR beta VDJ and CDR3 profiling consisted of genomic DNA. TCRdb redid the calling of the reads with MiXCR, one entry per CDR3 protein. The data contain 95,000 to 120,000 distinct CDR3 sequences, around 53% of them seen just once; the ten biggest clones take up about a third. The sequence came from a human donor in good health, serving as a control. Source material: sorted CD4+, CD8+, or CD8+CD57+ T cells (not recorded which) from PBMCs. This chain joins TRBV25-1 and TRBJ2-7; D call uncertain. The CDR3 DNA reads TGTGCCAGCAGTGGATTTGGCAGCTCCTACGAGCAGTACTTC. Residues: CASSGFGSSYEQYF.